These 20 T cell receptor beta chains were sequenced from one sample in a study of OX40 agonist ivuxolimab in advanced cancers. Data came from immunoSEQ multiplex PCR; TCRdb stores just in-frame clones and leaves some out. This table has 10,000 or so clones, roughly 80% appearing once. The sequencing used CD4+ or CD8+ T cells sorted from blood, collected in a trial of the OX40 agonist ivuxolimab. Source of these receptors: an adult with an advanced solid tumor such as melanoma, head and neck, liver or kidney cancer.

The chain couples TRBV5-6 to TRBJ2-7; possibly TRBD1 for D (6 bases). Germline V gene lookup returns CDR1 SGHDT and CDR2 YYEEEE. The V end was cut by 2 bases, the J end by 6 bases, with 18 bases between. The CDR3 runs to 15 residues. As DNA, the CDR3 is TGTGCCAGCAGCTTCGGCGCAGGGGCGGGCTCCGAGCAGTACTTC. Amino acid sequence: CASSFGAGAGSEQYF.

V gene TRBV2 combines with J gene TRBJ1-4; the D gene is possibly TRBD1 (6 bases). V lost 8 bases, J lost 5 bases, and 15 bases lay in between. Germline CDR1 is SNHLY and CDR2 is FYNNEI. The CDR3 covers 14 residues. CDR3 amino acids: CASPSRDNNEKLFF. The CDR3 DNA follows: TGTGCCAGCCCTTCCCGGGACAACAATGAAAAACTGTTTTTT.

The V and J genes are TRBV5-1 and TRBJ1-1; possibly TRBD1 for D (6 bases). CDR1 and CDR2 from the germline V gene are SGHRS and YFSETQ. The CDR3 consists of 14 residues. Trimming pared 0 bases from V and 2 bases from J, leaving 8 bases between. This CDR3 is CASSLVGGNTEAFF. In DNA form, the CDR3 reads TGCGCCAGCAGCTTGGTGGGGGGCAACACTGAAGCTTTCTTT.

The V and J genes are TRBV4-1 and TRBJ1-3, with D perhaps TRBD1 (6 bases). Trimming took 1 base from V and 7 from J, leaving 8 bases between them. Germline assignment: CDR1 MGHRA and CDR2 YSYEKL. The CDR3 totals 13 residues. CDR3 DNA sequence: TGCGCCAGCAGCCAAGTTACAGGGAACACCATATATTTT. Amino acids: CASSQVTGNTIYF.

The chain has TRBV9 and TRBJ1-1; D unresolved. This CDR3 has 13 amino acids. Germline CDR1 reads SGDLS; CDR2 reads YYNGEE. V shed 0 bases and J shed 5 bases, with 8 bases lying between them. The CDR3 DNA reads as TGTGCCAGCAGCGTAGATGATCGTACTGAAGCTTTCTTT. Translation gives CASSVDDRTEAFF.

In this sample, this clone turned up a few times. The chain has TRBV14 and TRBJ2-7, with TRBD1 as a possible D gene (6 bases). Deletions cut 6 bases from V and 5 bases from J, with 14 bases between. CDR3 length: 13 amino acids. Germline CDR1 reads SGHDN; CDR2 reads FVKESK. As DNA, the CDR3 is TGTGCCAGCAGTTATACAGGGATCAACGAGCAGTACTTC. It is translated as CASSYTGINEQYF.

The rearrangement joins TRBV6-6 to TRBJ1-3; 8 bases line up with TRBD1. This CDR3 region has 15 residues. Germline V lookup: CDR1 MNHNY, CDR2 SVGAGI (reference sequence). The J segment lost 3 bases and the V segment lost 2 bases, leaving 3 bases of the junction unmatched. CDR3: CASSYPTGVGNTIYF. CDR3 in DNA: TGTGCCAGCAGTTACCCGACAGGGGTTGGAAACACCATATATTTT.

The rearrangement links TRBV6-4 to TRBJ2-1; TRBD1 or TRBD2 may be the D gene (5 bases each). The germline gives CDR1 MRHNA, CDR2 SNTAGT. Trimming removed 6 bases at V and 6 bases at J, with 15 bases between. The CDR3 is made up of 14 amino acids. The CDR3 sequence: CASSPGYGGNEQFF. The CDR3 DNA sequence: TGTGCCAGCAGCCCAGGGTATGGAGGCAATGAGCAGTTCTTC.

This rearrangement joins TRBV19 to TRBJ2-7; 7 bases match TRBD1. Germline CDR1 and CDR2: LNHDA and SQIVND (reference sequence). V shed 6 bases and J 2 bases; nucleotides not matched to a gene: 7. The CDR3 sequence is 14 residues long. Here the CDR3 reads CASSKTGTAYEQYF. The CDR3 DNA is TGTGCCAGTAGCAAAACCGGGACAGCCTACGAGCAGTACTTC.

The sample holds a few counts of this clone. This chain links TRBV27 with TRBJ2-3; D tentatively fits TRBD1 or TRBD2 (5 bases each). Germline CDR1 is MNHEY and CDR2 is SMNVEV (reference sequence). The CDR3 has 14 residues. With 5 bases removed from V and 6 bases from J, the gap between germline ends came to 15 bases. The CDR3 reads CASSTVGAPDTQYF. The DNA for the CDR3 is TGTGCCAGCAGTACGGTCGGGGCCCCGGATACGCAGTATTTT.

V gene TRBV7-6 combines with J gene TRBJ2-5; TRBD1 agrees at 7 bases. Germline V gene lookup returns CDR1 SGHVS and CDR2 FNYEAQ. Unmatched junction bases numbered 8, after V lost 1 base and J lost 0 bases. The CDR3 contains 17 residues. The CDR3 loop reads CASSLGTGQMYQETQYF. DNA for the CDR3: TGTGCCAGCAGCTTAGGGACGGGACAGATGTACCAAGAGACCCAGTACTTC. The whole variable domain, remainder taken from reference TRBV7-6 and TRBJ2-5, is GAGVSQSPRYKVTKRGQDVALRCDPISGHVSLYWYRQALGQGPEFLTYFNYEAQQDKSGLPNDRFSAERPEGSISTLTIQRTEQRDSAMYRCASSLGTGQMYQETQYFGPGTRLLVL.

This rearrangement joins TRBV29-1 to TRBJ2-1; 8 bases map to TRBD2. V dropped 3 bases and J dropped 0; count of bases not matched to a gene: 10. The length of the CDR3 is 17 residues. The germline gives CDR1 SQVTM, CDR2 ANQGSEA. CDR3 loop: CSVEGSGKKRSYNEQFF. CDR3 DNA sequence: TGCAGCGTTGAGGGTAGCGGGAAAAAACGCTCCTACAATGAGCAGTTCTTC.

This rearrangement joins TRBV11-3 to TRBJ2-3; the match to TRBD2 covers 14 bases. Trimming at V came to 1 base and at J to 3 bases, leaving 0 bases not matched to a gene. The CDR3 is 16 residues long. Germline CDR1 reads SGHNT; CDR2 reads YENEEA. CDR3 bases: TGTGCCAGCAGCTTAGGGACTAGCGGGAGGACAGATACGCAGTATTTT. Translation: CASSLGTSGRTDTQYF.

V and J are TRBV1 and TRBJ2-5; the D call of TRBD2 is as the table states it, not checked on the DNA. The tail of the sequence fits TRBJ2-7 better, so the J call may be wrong. TRBV1 constitutes a pseudogene. The CDR3 runs to 17 residues. Here the CDR3 DNA reads TGCACCAGCAGCCAAGATCTAGCGGCGATGAGCTCCTACGAGCAGTACTTC. Translated, it gives CTSSQDLAAMSSYEQYF.

The chain has TRBV27 and TRBJ2-3, with D perhaps TRBD2 (6 bases). V shed 5 bases and J shed 4 bases, with 13 bases lying between them. Germline V gene sequence: CDR1 MNHEY, CDR2 SMNVEV (reference sequence). The CDR3 is 14 amino acids. The CDR3 nucleotides are TGTGCCAGCAGTCTGACTAGTTCGGCAGATACGCAGTATTTT. Translated: CASSLTSSADTQYF.

The V gene is TRBV19, the J gene TRBJ2-6; possibly TRBD2 for D (7 bases). CDR3 length: 17 residues. V lost 11 bases to trimming and J lost 0 bases, with 20 bases between them. Germline CDR1 and CDR2: LNHDA and SQIVND (reference sequence). The chain's CDR3 is CAAPGGPSYSGANVLTF. The CDR3 coding sequence is TGTGCCGCTCCCGGGGGGCCCTCGTACTCTGGGGCCAACGTCCTGACTTTC.

The CDR3 nucleotides read TGTGCCAGCAGTCCTACCGGGACTTTTACCTACGAGCAGTACTTC. It translates to CASSPTGTFTYEQYF. The chain combines TRBV9 with TRBJ2-7; possibly TRBD2 for D (6 bases). The germline CDR1 and CDR2 sequences are SGDLS and YYNGEE. This CDR3 comprises 15 residues. V lost 5 bases to trimming and J lost 2 bases, with 17 bases between them.

Turning to this clone: Its ends do not fully match the called genes, so a read error is possible. The identical CDR3 is also encoded by other nucleotide sequences in the sample. The chain is built from TRBV30 and TRBJ2-3; TRBD2 agrees at 14 bases. Germline values: CDR1 GTSNPN, CDR2 SVGIG (reference sequence). This CDR3 comprises 19 residues. CDR3 DNA: TGTGCCTGGAGTGTATGGGGGACTAGCGGGGGCCTCCCTTCAGATACACAGTATTTT. Translated, it gives CAWSVWGTSGGLPSDTQYF.

This chain connects TRBV7-8 to TRBJ2-1, with 8 nucleotides matching TRBD1. The CDR3 runs 17 residues. Per germline, CDR1 SGHVS and CDR2 FQNEAQ. V shed 2 bases and J 5 bases; nucleotides not matched to a gene: 11. CDR3 in amino acids: CASSLPLGTGFHNEQFF. CDR3 nucleotides: TGTGCCAGCAGCTTACCCCTCGGGACAGGATTTCACAATGAGCAGTTCTTC.

The gene calls are TRBV27 and TRBJ1-1, with D hard to call. V was clipped by 5 bases and J by 5 bases, with 15 bases between them. Germline CDR1 is MNHEY and CDR2 is SMNVEV (reference sequence). The CDR3 totals 14 residues. This CDR3 reads CASSTYSLRTEAFF. Written as DNA, the CDR3 is TGTGCCAGCAGTACTTACAGCCTGAGGACTGAAGCTTTCTTT.